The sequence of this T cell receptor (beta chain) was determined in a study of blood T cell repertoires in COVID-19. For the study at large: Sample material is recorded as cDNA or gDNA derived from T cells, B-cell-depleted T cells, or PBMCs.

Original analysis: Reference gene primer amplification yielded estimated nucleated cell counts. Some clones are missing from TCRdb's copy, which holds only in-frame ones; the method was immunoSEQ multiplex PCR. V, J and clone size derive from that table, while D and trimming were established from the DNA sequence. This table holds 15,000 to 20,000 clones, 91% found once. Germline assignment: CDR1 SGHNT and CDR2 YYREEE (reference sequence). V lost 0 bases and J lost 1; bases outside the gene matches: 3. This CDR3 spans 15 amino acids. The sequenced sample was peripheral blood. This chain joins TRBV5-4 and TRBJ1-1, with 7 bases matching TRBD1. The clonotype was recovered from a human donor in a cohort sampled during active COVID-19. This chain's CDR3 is CASSLAGGKNTEAFF. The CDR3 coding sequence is TGTGCCAGCAGCTTGGCAGGGGGTAAGAACACTGAAGCTTTCTTT.